One and the same sample provided the 10 T cell receptor beta chains below, sequenced in a study of T cells after yellow fever vaccination. From the 5' RACE reads, TCRdb called clonotypes with MiXCR, one entry per CDR3 protein. The data show about 400,000 distinct CDR3 sequences, around 10% seen once. Specimen: PBMCs, collected on the day of the first yellow fever vaccination. Receptors originate from a man younger than 35 who received the YFV17D yellow fever vaccine.

This clonotype was observed a few times. The V call is TRBV29-1, the J call TRBJ1-1, with TRBD1 matching 8 bases. The germline V gene has CDR1 SQVTM and CDR2 ANQGSEA. The CDR3 covers 11 residues. J was trimmed by 10 bases and V by 8 bases; bases with no gene match: 9. The CDR3 reads CSPDRGGGAFF. CDR3 sequence (DNA): TGCAGCCCAGACAGGGGTGGGGGAGCTTTCTTT. Together with reference TRBV29-1 and TRBJ1-1, the CDR3 gives the full variable domain: SAVISQKPSRDICQRGTSLTIQCQVDSQVTMMFWYRQQPGQSLTLIATANQGSEATYESGFVIDKFPISRPNLTFSTLTVSNMSPEDSSIYLCSPDRGGGAFFGQGTRLTVV.

The rearrangement uses TRBV12-3 or TRBV12-4 and TRBJ2-3, with D possibly matching TRBD2 (5 bases). The CDR3 is made up of 15 amino acids. The germline V and J ends were trimmed by 2 bases and 4 bases, with 13 bases remaining between them. The CDR3 loop is CASSLYGDLPDTQYF. The CDR3 DNA reads TGTGCCAGCAGTTTATACGGGGATCTTCCAGATACGCAGTATTTT.

This clonotype has a handful of counts. This chain links TRBV10-3 with TRBJ2-2, with TRBD1 as a possible D gene (5 bases). The V end lost 8 bases, the J end lost 5 bases, and 12 bases lay between the germline ends. There are 13 residues in the CDR3. Germline V gene lookup returns CDR1 ENHRY and CDR2 SYGVKD. The CDR3 is CAIGQGGTGELFF. The CDR3 DNA reads TGTGCCATCGGGCAGGGTGGGACCGGGGAGCTGTTTTTT.

The rearrangement uses TRBV6-1 and TRBJ2-5; the match to TRBD2 covers 7 bases. Germline CDR1 MNHNS, CDR2 SASEGT. The trim removed 6 bases at V and 1 base at J, leaving 14 bases unmatched. This CDR3 spans 17 amino acids. The CDR3 bases are TGTGCCAGCAGACAAACAGGACCAGCGGGGCTCCAAGAGACCCAGTACTTC. It specifies CASRQTGPAGLQETQYF.

CDR3 sequence: CSGGQGLNYGYTF. The CDR3 region has the DNA TGCAGCGGGGGACAGGGCCTTAACTATGGCTACACCTTC. This sequence joins TRBV29-1 and TRBJ1-2, with TRBD1 matching 9 bases. CDR1 SQVTM and CDR2 ANQGSEA come from the germline V gene. The V and J ends lost 7 bases and 1 base, in that order; junction bases with no gene match: 4. The CDR3 runs to 13 residues.

The CDR3 DNA reads TGCGCCAGCAGCCAAGACGCTACCAGGGGCGAGCAGTACTTC. Protein sequence: CASSQDATRGEQYF. V usage is TRBV4-3 and J usage is TRBJ2-7; D perhaps matches TRBD1 (6 bases). This CDR3 has 14 amino acids. Germline CDR1 reads LGHNA; CDR2 reads YSLEER. V gave up 0 bases and J gave up 6 bases, with 12 bases separating them.

CDR3 sequence (DNA): TGTGCCAGCGGACTGTGGGGCGTGGATGGCTACACCTTC. This sequence encodes CASGLWGVDGYTF. The chain couples TRBV6-1 to TRBJ1-2; D might be TRBD1 (5 bases). Germline CDR1 reads MNHNS; CDR2 reads SASEGT. V lost 8 bases and J 6 bases, leaving 16 bases between the germline ends. The CDR3 runs to 13 residues.

In this sample, this clonotype turned up a few times. The chain employs TRBV6-2 or TRBV6-3 and TRBJ2-3; D uncertain. Germline CDR1 is MNHEY and CDR2 is SVGEGT. V lost 4 bases to trimming and J lost 9 bases, with 11 bases between them. There are 12 residues in the CDR3. The CDR3: CASSSWAATQYF. In nucleotides, the CDR3 is TGTGCCAGCAGTTCGTGGGCCGCAACGCAGTATTTT.

This clonotype was detected many times. The rearrangement joins TRBV4-1 to TRBJ1-2; the D is unclear. The CDR3 runs to 16 residues. Germline V gene data show CDR1 as MGHRA and CDR2 as YSYEKL. Trimming took 0 bases from V and 5 from J, leaving 16 bases between them. Here the CDR3 DNA reads TGCGCCAGCAGCCAAGATTGGACCGTAGGGTTTTATGGCTACACCTTC. It specifies CASSQDWTVGFYGYTF.

This clonotype was recorded a few times. This chain uses TRBV18 with TRBJ2-1; the D gene is possibly TRBD2 (5 bases). The V gene's germline CDR1 is KGHSH and CDR2 LQKENI. V was clipped by 8 bases and J by 7 bases, with 18 bases between them. The CDR3 spans 14 residues. CDR3 in amino acids: CASVREWVSNEQFF. The CDR3 DNA sequence: TGTGCCAGCGTGAGGGAATGGGTATCAAATGAGCAGTTCTTC.